This TCR beta chain was identified in a study of CD8+ T cells in alopecia areata. V lost 3 bases to trimming and J lost 3 bases; unmatched junction nucleotides: 4. Germline CDR1 reads GTSNPN; CDR2 reads SVGIG (reference sequence). The CDR3 is 13 residues long. Isolated RNA was reverse transcribed into cDNA used as the sequencing template. Repertoires were generated with immunoSEQ multiplex PCR, while TCRdb's copy carries only in-frame clones and drops some. Among around 200,000 clones listed, about 63% were seen once. The chain employs TRBV30 and TRBJ1-2; 7 bases align to TRBD1. The receptor's source is a human donor with alopecia areata. The source was CD4+ T cells sorted from blood, collected at week 0. CDR3 sequence (DNA): TGTGCCTGGAGCAACGGACAGGACTATGGCTACACCTTC. This sequence encodes CAWSNGQDYGYTF.